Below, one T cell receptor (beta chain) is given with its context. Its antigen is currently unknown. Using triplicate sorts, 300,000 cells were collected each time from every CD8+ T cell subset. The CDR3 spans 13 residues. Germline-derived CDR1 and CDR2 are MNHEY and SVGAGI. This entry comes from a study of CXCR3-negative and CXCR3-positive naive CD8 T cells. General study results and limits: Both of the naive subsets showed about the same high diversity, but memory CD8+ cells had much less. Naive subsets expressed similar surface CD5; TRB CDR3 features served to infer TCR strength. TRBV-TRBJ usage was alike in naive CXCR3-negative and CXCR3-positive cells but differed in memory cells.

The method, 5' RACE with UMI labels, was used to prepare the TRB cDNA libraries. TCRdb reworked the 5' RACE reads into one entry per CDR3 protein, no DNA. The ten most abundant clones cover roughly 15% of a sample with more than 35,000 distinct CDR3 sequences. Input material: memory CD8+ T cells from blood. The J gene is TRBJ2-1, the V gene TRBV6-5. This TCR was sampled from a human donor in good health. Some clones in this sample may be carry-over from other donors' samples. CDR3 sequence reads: CASSGSEYNEQFF.